These T cell receptor beta chains were read from a single sample in a study of identical twins. In TCRdb, the 5' RACE reads were re-called with MiXCR into one record per CDR3 protein. The data hold 550,000 to 700,000 distinct CDR3 sequences, with 21% observed a single time. The sample was also reused in another study, on T cells expressing NK-cell markers.

The material sequenced was PBMCs. All receptors derive from a woman under 30 in good health. The CDR3 runs from the conserved cysteine through the conserved F or W. D genes are given only for firm matches. Clone sizes are given selectively: once, few, many, or a class where the clone is expanded.

d_gene: -; v_gene: TRBV7-9; abundance: few; j_gene: TRBJ2-1; CDR3nt: TGTGCCAGCAGGGGCGGGCAGGTCCACAATGAGCAGTTCTTC; CDR3aa: CASRGGQVHNEQFF
d_gene: -; v_gene: TRBV12-3/TRBV12-4; abundance: few; j_gene: TRBJ2-7; CDR3nt: TGTGCCAGCACCGCCCGACACTTTATGTACTTC; CDR3aa: CASTARHFMYF
d_gene: -; v_gene: TRBV6-1; abundance: few; j_gene: TRBJ2-1; CDR3nt: TGTGCCAGCAGCCCCCCTGGGGGTTTCAAGGGGATTGAGTTCTTC; CDR3aa: CASSPPGGFKGIEFF
d_gene: -; v_gene: TRBV29-1; abundance: few; j_gene: TRBJ2-5; CDR3nt: TGCAGCGGAGGGCGAACAGGGATTAAAGAGACCCAGTACTTC; CDR3aa: CSGGRTGIKETQYF
d_gene: -; v_gene: TRBV5-5; abundance: -; j_gene: TRBJ2-7; CDR3nt: TGTGCCAGCAGCTTGGGGGACACCTTGGTGTTGAATTCATACTTC; CDR3aa: CASSLGDTLVLNSYF
d_gene: TRBD1; v_gene: TRBV4-3; abundance: -; j_gene: TRBJ2-7; CDR3nt: TGCGCCAGCAGCCAAGATTCAGAAGGGACAGGGGGAAGGTACGAGCAGTACTTC; CDR3aa: CASSQDSEGTGGRYEQYF
d_gene: -; v_gene: TRBV5-1; abundance: -; j_gene: TRBJ2-2; CDR3nt: TGCGCCAGCAGCCCTCTAGGGACCGGGGAGCTGTTTTTT; CDR3aa: CASSPLGTGELFF
d_gene: TRBD1; v_gene: TRBV7-9; abundance: few; j_gene: TRBJ2-3; CDR3nt: TGTGCCAGCAGCTCCAAGGCCGGGACAGGGGGCACAGATACGCAGTATTTT; CDR3aa: CASSSKAGTGGTDTQYF
d_gene: -; v_gene: TRBV6-1; abundance: -; j_gene: TRBJ2-2; CDR3nt: TGTGCCAGCAGACACGGGACAACCAACACCGGGGAGCTGTTTTTT; CDR3aa: CASRHGTTNTGELFF
d_gene: -; v_gene: TRBV6-1; abundance: many; j_gene: TRBJ2-5; CDR3nt: TGTGCCAGCGGGATAATCAATAGCCAAGAGACCCAGTACTTC; CDR3aa: CASGIINSQETQYF
d_gene: -; v_gene: TRBV6-5; abundance: few; j_gene: TRBJ2-2; CDR3nt: TGTGCCAGCAGTTACCTTCTGGGCACCGGGGAGCTGTTTTTT; CDR3aa: CASSYLLGTGELFF